The clone carrying this T cell receptor beta chain was picked up many times. This entry comes from a study of neurological immune-mediated disorders. Trimming cost V 3 bases and J 5 bases; bases outside gene matches: 6. The CDR3 has 16 residues. Germline V gene sequence: CDR1 LGHNA, CDR2 YNFKEQ. MiXCR was run by TCRdb on the 5' RACE reads, yielding one entry per CDR3 protein. The sample records some 86,000 distinct CDR3 sequences, just over 2.5% being singletons. This TCR derives from a woman aged 25-40 years with multiple sclerosis. The J gene is TRBJ2-1, the V gene TRBV4-2; 11 nucleotides align to TRBD2. The sample comprised PBMCs. CDR3 sequence reads: CASSHVTSGSDNEQFF. The CDR3 region has the DNA TGTGCCAGCAGCCATGTCACTAGCGGGAGTGACAATGAGCAGTTCTTC.